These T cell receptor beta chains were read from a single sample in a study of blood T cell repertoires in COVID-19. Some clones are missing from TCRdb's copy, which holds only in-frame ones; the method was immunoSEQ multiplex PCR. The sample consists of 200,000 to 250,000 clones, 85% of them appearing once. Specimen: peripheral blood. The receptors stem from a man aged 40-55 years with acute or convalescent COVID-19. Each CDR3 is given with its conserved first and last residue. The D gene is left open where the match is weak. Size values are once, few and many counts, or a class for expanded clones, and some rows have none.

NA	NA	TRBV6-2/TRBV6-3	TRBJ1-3	CASSPQTGPRSGNTIYF	TGTGCCAGCAGCCCACAGACAGGACCCCGCTCTGGAAACACCATATATTTT
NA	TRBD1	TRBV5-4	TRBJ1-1	CASSPETRTGVAFF	TGTGCCAGCAGCCCCGAAACTAGGACAGGGGTGGCTTTCTTT
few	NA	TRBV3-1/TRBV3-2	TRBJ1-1	CASSQARSNTEAFF	TGTGCCAGCAGCCAAGCCAGGTCTAACACTGAAGCTTTCTTT
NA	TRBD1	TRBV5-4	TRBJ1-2	CASSLIDTGELHGYTF	TGTGCCAGCAGCTTGATTGACACAGGGGAACTCCATGGCTACACCTTC
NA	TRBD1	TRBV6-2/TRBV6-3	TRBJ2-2	CASSQRQGSVAGELFF	TGTGCCAGCAGTCAACGACAGGGAAGTGTGGCCGGGGAGCTGTTTTTT
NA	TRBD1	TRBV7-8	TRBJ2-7	CASSRPGTGAYEQYF	TGTGCCAGCAGCCGCCCCGGGACAGGGGCCTACGAGCAGTACTTC
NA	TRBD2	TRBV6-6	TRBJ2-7	CASSLAGGMESEQYF	TGTGCCAGCAGTCTAGCGGGGGGAATGGAATCCGAGCAGTACTTC
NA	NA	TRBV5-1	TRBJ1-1	CASNEGTNTEAFF	TGCGCCAGCAATGAGGGCACGAACACTGAAGCTTTCTTT
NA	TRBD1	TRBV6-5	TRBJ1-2	CATSTGVYGYTF	TGTGCCACCTCGACAGGGGTCTATGGCTACACCTTC
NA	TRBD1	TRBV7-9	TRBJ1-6	CASSWDRDSPLHF	TGTGCCAGCAGCTGGGACAGGGATTCACCCCTCCACTTT
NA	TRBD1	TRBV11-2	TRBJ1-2	CASSPRTGDTYGYTF	TGTGCCAGCAGTCCTCGGACAGGGGACACTTATGGCTACACCTTC
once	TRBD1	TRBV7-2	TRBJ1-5	CASSFDRAQPQHF	TGTGCCAGCAGCTTCGACAGGGCTCAGCCCCAGCATTTT
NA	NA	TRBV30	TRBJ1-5	CAWSSGSPYQPQHF	TGTGCCTGGAGCTCAGGGTCCCCCTATCAGCCCCAGCATTTT
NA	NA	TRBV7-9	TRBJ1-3	CASSYPTGPEGNTIYF	TGTGCCAGCAGCTACCCAACAGGACCGGAGGGAAACACCATATATTTT
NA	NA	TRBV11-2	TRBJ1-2	CASSLNLSGYTF	TGTGCCAGCAGCTTAAATCTAAGTGGCTACACCTTC
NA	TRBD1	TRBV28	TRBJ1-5	CASRQGQGEVGNQPQHF	TGTGCCAGCAGACAGGGACAGGGGGAAGTGGGCAATCAGCCCCAGCATTTT
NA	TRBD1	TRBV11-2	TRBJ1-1	CASSLVRDRGTEAFF	TGTGCCAGCAGTCTGGTCCGGGACAGGGGAACTGAAGCTTTCTTT
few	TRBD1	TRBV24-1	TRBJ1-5	CATSDLIWTGNQPQHF	TGTGCCACCAGTGATTTGATCTGGACAGGGAACCAGCCCCAGCATTTT
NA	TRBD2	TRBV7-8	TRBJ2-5	CASSFLAGKQETQYF	TGTGCCAGCAGCTTTCTAGCGGGGAAACAAGAGACCCAGTACTTC
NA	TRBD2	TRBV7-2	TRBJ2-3	CASSLWGGGAADTQYF	TGTGCCAGCAGCTTATGGGGCGGGGGGGCGGCAGATACGCAGTATTTT
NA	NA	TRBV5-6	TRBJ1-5	CASSFGPGQPQHF	TGTGCCAGCAGCTTCGGACCGGGGCAGCCCCAGCATTTT
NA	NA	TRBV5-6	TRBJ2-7	CASSLFRADTYEQYF	TGTGCCAGCAGCCTTTTCAGGGCCGATACCTACGAGCAGTACTTC
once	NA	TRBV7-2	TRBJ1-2	CASSLGQATNYGYTF	TGTGCCAGCAGCTTAGGACAGGCGACTAACTATGGCTACACCTTC
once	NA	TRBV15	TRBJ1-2	CATSRDPSNYGYTF	TGTGCCACCAGCAGAGACCCCAGTAACTATGGCTACACCTTC
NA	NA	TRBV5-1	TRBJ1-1	CASSATDLNTEAFF	TGCGCCAGCAGTGCTACAGATTTGAACACTGAAGCTTTCTTT
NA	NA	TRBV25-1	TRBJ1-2	CASSPSGTNYGYTF	TGTGCCAGCAGTCCATCAGGGACTAACTATGGCTACACCTTC
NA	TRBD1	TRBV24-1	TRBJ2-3	CATSDPILRDRGPDTQYF	TGTGCCACCAGTGACCCGATTCTTCGGGACAGGGGCCCAGATACGCAGTATTTT
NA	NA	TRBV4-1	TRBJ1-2	CASSQASGKGGYTF	TGCGCCAGCAGCCAAGCCTCAGGAAAAGGTGGCTACACCTTC